The 29 T cell receptor beta chains in this list originate from one sample, sequenced in a study of shared clonotypes between healthy human individuals. Profiled with immunoSEQ multiplex PCR; TCRdb holds only in-frame clones, not every one. The data contain about 1 million clones, around four fifths of them seen just once; the ten biggest clones take up approximately 1.3%. Material: memory CD4+ T cells sorted from blood. Noted subset: CD45RA-negative fraction. The receptors derive from a man younger than 35 in good health.

This rearrangement joins TRBV21-1 to TRBJ2-2; the table gives TRBD1 as D, unverified against the DNA. TRBV21-1 is a listed pseudogene. This CDR3 spans 19 amino acids. The CDR3 DNA reads as TGTGCCAGCAGCCGGCAGGGTTATCAGGCAGGGGTAGAAACCGGGGAGCTGTTTTTT. Residues: CASSRQGYQAGVETGELFF.

The chain carries TRBV5-4 and TRBJ2-2; a possible D gene is TRBD2 (6 bases). The CDR3 runs to 14 residues. Trimming left V 2 bases short and J 4 bases short, with 9 bases between. From germline, CDR1 is SGHNT and CDR2 YYREEE (reference sequence). CDR3 DNA: TGTGCCAGCAGCTTATTCGGGAGCACCGGGGAGCTGTTTTTT. The encoded protein is CASSLFGSTGELFF.

This rearrangement joins TRBV5-1 to TRBJ1-1; D ambiguous. CDR1 is SGHRS, CDR2 YFSETQ, per germline. Trimming removed 0 bases from V and 2 bases from J, with 8 bases in between. CDR3 length equals 14 residues. CDR3 in DNA: TGCGCCAGCAGCTTGGCCAGGCCCAACACTGAAGCTTTCTTT. Translated: CASSLARPNTEAFF.

The DNA of the CDR3 is TGTGCCATCAAGGTGGGGGAGGAGAACACCGGGGAGCTGTTTTTT. This encodes CAIKVGEENTGELFF. The rearrangement joins TRBV6-4 to TRBJ2-2; TRBD2 might be the D (6 bases). CDR3 length: 15 residues. The V and J ends lost 10 bases and 1 base respectively, with 16 bases between them. CDR1 and CDR2 (germline): MRHNA, SNTAGT.

This clone was picked up a small number of times. This rearrangement joins TRBV29-1 to TRBJ2-5; D not resolved. CDR3 length equals 13 residues. V gave up 2 bases and J gave up 2 bases, with 9 bases separating them. Germline V lookup: CDR1 SQVTM, CDR2 ANQGSEA. CDR3 protein: CSVESSAQETQYF. The CDR3 DNA is TGCAGCGTTGAATCGTCAGCACAAGAGACCCAGTACTTC.

This clone was observed a single time. V and J are TRBV6-5 and TRBJ2-5, with D perhaps assigned TRBD1 or TRBD2 (5 bases each). Germline CDR1 is MNHEY and CDR2 is SVGAGI. This CDR3 comprises 15 residues. The V gene lost 8 bases and the J gene lost 0 bases, with 16 bases spanning the gap. The CDR3 protein is CASGKGRAYQETQYF. The CDR3 DNA reads TGTGCCAGCGGTAAGGGGAGAGCTTACCAAGAGACCCAGTACTTC.

This chain uses TRBV4-3 with TRBJ2-3, with TRBD2 matching 8 bases. CDR3 length: 15 amino acids. The V gene end was trimmed by 2 bases and the J gene end by 1 base; junction bases not matched to a gene: 2. Germline CDR1 and CDR2: LGHNA and YSLEER. The CDR3 region has the DNA TGCGCCAGCAGCCAATGGCGGGAGGGCACAGATACGCAGTATTTT. Its translation is CASSQWREGTDTQYF.

In its sample, this clone was seen once. The chain links TRBV27 to TRBJ1-6; 8 bases are shared with TRBD1. Germline V gene lookup returns CDR1 MNHEY and CDR2 SMNVEV (reference sequence). This CDR3 is built from 15 residues. J gave up 7 bases and V 6 bases, and 8 bases lay outside the gene matches. The CDR3 spells CASSPRTGMNSPLHF. The CDR3 bases are TGTGCCAGCAGCCCTAGGACAGGGATGAATTCACCCCTCCACTTT.

The chain has TRBV29-1 and TRBJ2-7, with 7 positions matching TRBD2. CDR1 SQVTM and CDR2 ANQGSEA come from the germline V gene. This CDR3 has 11 residues. The CDR3 protein is CSGWGGYEQYF. The CDR3 DNA reads TGCAGTGGGTGGGGGGGCTACGAGCAGTACTTC.

V usage is TRBV18 and J usage is TRBJ1-2; 9 bases are a match to TRBD1. The trim removed 5 bases at V and 6 bases at J, leaving 7 bases unmatched. CDR3 length: 14 residues. In germline, CDR1 is KGHSH, CDR2 LQKENI. The CDR3 reads CASSKDRGWDGYTF. CDR3 sequence (DNA): TGTGCCAGCTCAAAGGACAGGGGATGGGATGGCTACACCTTC.

In its sample, this clone was seen many times. The CDR3 reads CASSFQGRGHSNQPQHF. The CDR3, as DNA: TGTGCCAGCAGTTTTCAGGGGAGGGGGCATAGCAATCAGCCCCAGCATTTT. The J gene is TRBJ1-5, the V gene TRBV28; 7 bases are shared with TRBD1. J lost 0 bases, V lost 3 bases, and 8 bases had no gene match. There are 17 residues in the CDR3. Germline V gene data show CDR1 as MDHEN and CDR2 as SYDVKM.

The chain carries TRBV28 and TRBJ1-2, with D possibly being TRBD1 (6 bases). The CDR3 loop spans 15 amino acids. V shed 4 bases and J shed 4 bases, with 16 bases lying between them. Germline V gene lookup returns CDR1 MDHEN and CDR2 SYDVKM. CDR3 nucleotide sequence: TGTGCCAGCAGTTCCAATAAACAGGGAAGCTATGGCTACACCTTC. Its translation is CASSSNKQGSYGYTF.

For the CDR3, the DNA is TGTGCCAGCACCCTTGACCGGAGGGCCTTTGGCTACACCTTC. It translates to CASTLDRRAFGYTF. The chain employs TRBV6-1 and TRBJ1-2; D not certain. Germline CDR1 MNHNS, CDR2 SASEGT. The CDR3 totals 14 residues. V was cut by 7 bases and J by 7 bases, with 19 bases left in between.

This clone has just a few counts. The rearrangement links TRBV5-1 to TRBJ2-2; D is unclear. This CDR3 is built from 14 residues. Germline CDR1 reads SGHRS; CDR2 reads YFSETQ. Trimming took off 5 bases at V and 4 bases at J, with 12 bases between the two ends. The CDR3 bases are TGCGCCAGCAGTATCGCGGCGAGCACCGGGGAGCTGTTTTTT. Translation: CASSIAASTGELFF.

Turning to this clone: Within the sample, other DNA sequences also encode this same CDR3. The J gene is TRBJ1-5, the V gene TRBV19; D unresolved. This CDR3 has 12 residues. V was clipped by 6 bases and J by 6 bases, with 9 bases between them. The germline V gene has CDR1 LNHDA and CDR2 SQIVND (reference sequence). The CDR3 bases are TGTGCCAGTAGCATGGGATTTCAGCCCCAGCATTTT. Residues: CASSMGFQPQHF.

The chain carries TRBV5-1 and TRBJ2-7, with 7 bases that match TRBD1. This CDR3 is built from 15 residues. V shed 1 base and J 1 base; nucleotides not matched to a gene: 5. Per germline, CDR1 SGHRS and CDR2 YFSETQ. CDR3 sequence: CASSLTAGGSYEQYF. CDR3 nucleotide sequence: TGCGCCAGCAGCTTGACGGCAGGGGGTTCCTACGAGCAGTACTTC. Full variable domain (remainder filled in from reference TRBV5-1 and TRBJ2-7): KAGVTQTPRYLIKTRGQQVTLSCSPISGHRSVSWYQQTPGQGLQFLFEYFSETQRNKGNFPGRFSGRQFSNSRSEMNVSTLELGDSALYLCASSLTAGGSYEQYFGPGTRLTVT.

V usage is TRBV10-3 and J usage is TRBJ2-1, with TRBD2 matching over 8 bases. The V gene end was trimmed by 2 bases and the J gene end by 7 bases; junction bases not matched to a gene: 7. The CDR3 runs 15 residues. Germline assignment: CDR1 ENHRY and CDR2 SYGVKD. The CDR3 nucleotides are TGTGCCATCAGTGAGGGGAGCGGGAGTGGGAATGAGCAGTTCTTC. It translates to CAISEGSGSGNEQFF.

The genes are TRBV19 and TRBJ1-5; tentatively, D is TRBD1 (5 bases). CDR1 is LNHDA, CDR2 SQIVND, per germline (reference sequence). Trimming shortened V by 3 bases and J by 5 bases, and 11 bases separated the two germline ends. This CDR3 has 14 amino acids. CDR3 in DNA: TGTGCCAGTAGTATTGGAGGGGAGGATCAGCCCCAGCATTTT. Encoded protein: CASSIGGEDQPQHF. The entire variable domain, with the rest obtained from reference TRBV19 and TRBJ1-5, is as follows: DGGITQSPKYLFRKEGQNVTLSCEQNLNHDAMYWYRQDPGQGLRLIYYSQIVNDFQKGDIAEGYSVSREKKESFPLTVTSAQKNPTAFYLCASSIGGEDQPQHFGDGTRLSIL.

This chain uses TRBV10-2 with TRBJ1-5; D uncertain. CDR1 and CDR2 from the germline V gene are WSHSY and SAAADI. Trimming removed 3 bases at V and 0 bases at J, with 6 bases between. This CDR3 spans 14 amino acids. The CDR3 nucleotides are TGCGCCAGCAGTGACTGGATTAGCAATCAGCCCCAGCATTTT. Protein: CASSDWISNQPQHF.

V is TRBV6-6 and J is TRBJ1-2; a possible D gene is TRBD1 (6 bases). Germline CDR1 is MNHNY and CDR2 is SVGAGI (reference sequence). The ends were cut back, 7 bases at V and 1 base at J, with 16 bases in the middle. The CDR3 contains 15 residues. CDR3 DNA: TGTGCCAGCACTACTACAAACAGGGATAACTATGGCTACACCTTC. It encodes CASTTTNRDNYGYTF.

This rearrangement joins TRBV18 to TRBJ2-7; a weak D match, TRBD2 (8 bases). Germline lookup yields CDR1 KGHSH and CDR2 LQKENI. The V gene lost 3 bases and the J gene lost 5 bases, with 23 bases spanning the gap. The CDR3 has 17 amino acids. CDR3 nucleotides: TGTGCCAGCTCACCCATCTCTCTCGGGAGGGGGCTCGACGAGCAGTACTTC. Translating gives CASSPISLGRGLDEQYF.

This sequence joins TRBV6-1 and TRBJ2-3; D is perhaps TRBD2 (6 bases). V lost 6 bases to trimming and J lost 4 bases, with 14 bases between them. This CDR3 contains 14 residues. The germline V gene encodes CDR1 MNHNS and CDR2 SASEGT. DNA for the CDR3: TGTGCCAGCAGGGACCCAGGGACTTCAGATACGCAGTATTTT. Its protein product is CASRDPGTSDTQYF.

The DNA of the CDR3 is TGTGCCAGCCTTCGACTAGCTGGAGAGACCCAGTACTTC. This codes for CASLRLAGETQYF. J is TRBJ2-5 and V is TRBV11-2; 7 positions agree with TRBD2. Germline lookup yields CDR1 SGHAT and CDR2 FQNNGV. The CDR3 consists of 13 residues. J was trimmed by 4 bases and V by 8 bases; bases with no gene match: 7.

This clone was observed many times. The V and J genes are TRBV29-1 and TRBJ1-2; TRBD1 matches 8 bases. CDR3 length equals 12 residues. Trimming cost V 7 bases and J 4 bases; bases outside gene matches: 5. From germline, CDR1 is SQVTM and CDR2 ANQGSEA. The DNA of the CDR3 is TGCAGCGGACAGGGGCCTACCTATGGCTACACCTTC. It is translated as CSGQGPTYGYTF.

The chain uses TRBV7-2 and TRBJ2-7, with 9 bases identical to TRBD2. The V gene's germline CDR1 is SGHTA and CDR2 FQGNSA. This CDR3 has 14 amino acids. The trim removed 5 bases at V and 7 bases at J, leaving 9 bases unmatched. The CDR3 region has the DNA TGTGCCAGCAGCAGGAATAGCGGGGGCAGGGAGCAGTACTTC. Protein: CASSRNSGGREQYF.

The J gene is TRBJ1-1, the V gene TRBV2; 9 bases align to TRBD1. There are 18 residues in the CDR3. Per the germline V gene, CDR1 is SNHLY and CDR2 is FYNNEI. V lost 6 bases, J lost 0 bases, and 14 bases stayed unmatched. The CDR3 loop reads CASRLQGAKGRMNTEAFF. Here the CDR3 DNA reads TGTGCCAGCAGACTACAGGGGGCGAAAGGACGGATGAACACTGAAGCTTTCTTT.

The gene calls are TRBV2 and TRBJ2-1; 12 nucleotides line up with TRBD1. Germline CDR1 and CDR2: SNHLY and FYNNEI. The CDR3 sequence is 15 residues long. Losses at the gene ends were 6 bases for V and 8 bases for J; bases not matched to a gene: 8. This chain's CDR3 is CASRVGQGAADEQFF. In DNA form, the CDR3 reads TGTGCCAGCAGGGTGGGACAGGGGGCGGCCGATGAGCAGTTCTTC.

The chain employs TRBV5-4 and TRBJ2-7; perhaps TRBD2 as D (5 bases). Between the trimmed V and J ends, which lost 2 bases and 4 bases, there was a span of 13 bases. Per the germline V gene, CDR1 is SGHNT and CDR2 is YYREEE (reference sequence). The CDR3 is 14 residues long. Here the CDR3 reads CASSLEGSSYEQYF. The CDR3 DNA is TGTGCCAGCAGCTTAGAGGGTTCCAGTTACGAGCAGTACTTC.

The rearrangement uses TRBV18 and TRBJ2-2; 8 nucleotides match TRBD2. The CDR3 contains 15 residues. Germline V gene lookup returns CDR1 KGHSH and CDR2 LQKENI. The V and J ends lost 3 bases and 3 bases, in that order; junction bases with no gene match: 3. The chain's CDR3 is CASSPLAGDTGELFF. In DNA, the CDR3 is TGTGCCAGCTCACCCCTAGCGGGTGACACCGGGGAGCTGTTTTTT. Drawing the rest from reference TRBV18 and TRBJ2-2, the complete variable domain is NAGVMQNPRHLVRRRGQEARLRCSPMKGHSHVYWYRQLPEEGLKFMVYLQKENIIDESGMPKERFSAEFPKEGPSILRIQQVVRGDSAAYFCASSPLAGDTGELFFGEGSRLTVL.